A single sample is the source of the 12 T cell receptor beta chains below, sequenced in a study of CD8 T cells in ankylosing spondylitis. Notes on the study in general: The study identified a TCR beta motif of roughly eight highly homologous variants that appeared characteristic of ankylosing spondylitis blood.

TCRdb analysed the 5' RACE reads with MiXCR anew, one entry per CDR3 protein. The table has about 460,000 distinct CDR3 sequences, about 5% seen once. For these receptors, no antigen is known. The material sequenced was blood, either unsorted or a sorted T cell fraction (not recorded which). These receptor sequences come from a male donor with ankylosing spondylitis.

The rearrangement joins TRBV2 to TRBJ1-5, with D uncertain. Germline lookup yields CDR1 SNHLY and CDR2 FYNNEI. V was shortened by 8 bases and J by 0 bases, with 8 bases between the two germline ends. CDR3 size: 13 residues. CDR3 loop: CASESGSNQPQHF. The DNA for the CDR3 is TGTGCCAGCGAATCGGGTAGCAATCAGCCCCAGCATTTT.

Of note for this clonotype: Possible read error: a much larger clone is one base away. The rearrangement links TRBV9 to TRBJ2-2; a weak D match, TRBD1 (5 bases). The CDR3 contains 13 residues. The germline gives CDR1 SGDLS, CDR2 YYNGEE. The CDR3 region is CASGARNTEELFF. Here the CDR3 DNA reads TGTGCCAGCGGGGCTAGGAACACCGAGGAGCTGTTTTTT.

This clonotype came up many times. CDR3 loop: CASSLGGPGAADEKLFF. The CDR3 nucleotides are TGTGCCAGCAGCTTAGGGGGACCTGGAGCAGCTGATGAAAAACTGTTTTTT. This rearrangement joins TRBV7-2 to TRBJ1-4, with a weak D call TRBD1 (5 bases). The CDR3 is made up of 17 amino acids. Per the germline V gene, CDR1 is SGHTA and CDR2 is FQGNSA. The V and J ends lost 1 base and 6 bases respectively, with 18 bases between them.

This clonotype was picked up many times. V is TRBV5-6 and J is TRBJ2-5; tentative D call: TRBD2 (6 bases). Germline CDR1 SGHDT, CDR2 YYEEEE. Deletions cut 4 bases from V and 5 bases from J, with 18 bases between. CDR3 length: 15 residues. As DNA, the CDR3 is TGTGCCAGCAGCCGTCGCAGTAGCGGTAGGGAGACCCAGTACTTC. It codes for CASSRRSSGRETQYF.

The chain recombines TRBV20-1 with TRBJ1-2; no clear D. The germline gives CDR1 DFQATT, CDR2 SNEGSKA (reference sequence). The germline V and J ends were trimmed by 1 base and 4 bases, with 7 bases remaining between them. The CDR3 has 12 amino acids. CDR3 coding DNA: TGCAGTGCTAGAGGCCTGGTCTATGGCTACACCTTC. Amino acid sequence: CSARGLVYGYTF.

The chain joins TRBV18 to TRBJ1-1, with a tentative D call TRBD1 (5 bases). CDR3 size: 17 residues. Germline CDR1 and CDR2: KGHSH and LQKENI. Trimming shortened V by 3 bases and J by 1 base, and 18 bases separated the two germline ends. The CDR3 bases are TGTGCCAGCTCACCCCCCCTGCGGCGCGGGGGGAACACTGAAGCTTTCTTT. It specifies CASSPPLRRGGNTEAFF. The entire variable domain, with the rest obtained from reference TRBV18 and TRBJ1-1, is as follows: NAGVMQNPRHLVRRRGQEARLRCSPMKGHSHVYWYRQLPEEGLKFMVYLQKENIIDESGMPKERFSAEFPKEGPSILRIQQVVRGDSAAYFCASSPPLRRGGNTEAFFGQGTRLTVV.

This clonotype has a count of ten or more. V usage is TRBV27 and J usage is TRBJ2-1; the match to TRBD2 covers 7 bases. The J segment lost 4 bases and the V segment lost 4 bases, leaving 4 bases of the junction unmatched. The CDR3 runs 14 residues. The germline gives CDR1 MNHEY, CDR2 SMNVEV (reference sequence). CDR3 nucleotide sequence: TGTGCCAGCAGTTGGCTAGCGGCATACAATGAGCAGTTCTTC. This encodes CASSWLAAYNEQFF.

This clonotype was counted between two and nine times. The chain combines TRBV20-1 with TRBJ2-1; 11 positions match TRBD2. In germline, CDR1 is DFQATT, CDR2 SNEGSKA (reference sequence). V shed 5 bases and J 6 bases; nucleotides not matched to a gene: 12. The CDR3 totals 16 residues. The chain's CDR3 is CSAHPISGRALNEQFF. CDR3 nucleotide sequence: TGCAGTGCTCACCCGATTAGCGGGAGGGCCCTCAATGAGCAGTTCTTC.

In its sample, this clonotype was seen many times. V usage is TRBV6-2 or TRBV6-3 and J usage is TRBJ2-1; 10 bases align to TRBD2. Per the germline V gene, CDR1 is MNHEY and CDR2 is SVGEGT. The trim removed 5 bases at V and 2 bases at J, leaving 3 bases unmatched. The CDR3 sequence is 15 residues long. CDR3 sequence reads: CASSLGTSAYNEQFF. Here the CDR3 DNA reads TGTGCCAGCAGTCTCGGGACTAGCGCCTACAATGAGCAGTTCTTC.

The chain carries TRBV10-3 and TRBJ2-2; 7 bases map to TRBD2. This CDR3 is 18 amino acids long. CDR1 and CDR2 from the germline V gene are ENHRY and SYGVKD. Trimming cost V 11 bases and J 4 bases; bases outside gene matches: 22. This CDR3 is CASGRRGKVTGLTGELFF. Here the CDR3 DNA reads TGTGCCTCGGGACGGCGGGGGAAAGTGACGGGTCTCACCGGGGAGCTGTTTTTT.

This clonotype appeared a few times. The chain employs TRBV5-1 and TRBJ2-7; TRBD2 matches 11 bases. V shed 3 bases, J shed 7 bases, and the junction held 6 bases outside the gene matches. Germline values: CDR1 SGHRS, CDR2 YFSETQ. This CDR3 spans 14 amino acids. The CDR3 nucleotides read TGCGCCAGCAGCTGGGGACTAGCGGCGGGGGAGCAGTACTTC. It translates to CASSWGLAAGEQYF.

At least ten counts were recorded for this clonotype. The V gene is TRBV5-1, the J gene TRBJ2-2, with TRBD1 identical over 9 bases. CDR1 and CDR2 from the germline V gene are SGHRS and YFSETQ. The CDR3 runs 14 residues. V gave up 0 bases and J gave up 6 bases; unmatched junction bases: 0. The CDR3 loop is CASSLGDRAGELFF. Here the CDR3 DNA reads TGCGCCAGCAGCTTGGGGGACAGGGCCGGGGAGCTGTTTTTT.